The rows below give T cell receptor beta chains drawn from one sample of a study of beta chain features in type 1 diabetes. Only in-frame clones appear in the TCRdb table, and some are missing; sequencing was by immunoSEQ multiplex PCR. There are 140,000 to 150,000 clones in the sample; approximately 13% occur only once, and 1.3% lies in the top ten. The sample was central memory CD4+ T cells from blood. The receptors come from a man between 18 and 35 years old with type 1 diabetes. Each CDR3 is given with its conserved first and last residue. The D gene is left open where the match is weak. Only some rows state a clone size, as once, few, many or a class for expanded clones.

size	V	D	J	DNA	CDR3
medium-sized	TRBV29-1	TRBD1	TRBJ1-2	TGCAGCGTTGCGGGACAGGGGACCGCTAACTATGGCTACACCTTC	CSVAGQGTANYGYTF
many	TRBV5-1	TRBD2	TRBJ2-1	TGCGCCAGCAGAATAGCGGGGGTGACTTACAATGAGCAGTTCTTC	CASRIAGVTYNEQFF
.	TRBV19	.	TRBJ2-3	TGTGCCAGTAGTAGAACTAGGACGACTAGCACAGATACGCAGTATTTT	CASSRTRTTSTDTQYF
.	TRBV25-1	.	TRBJ2-3	TGTGCCACCGACCCTGGGCCTAGCGAATCAGATACGCAGTATTTT	CATDPGPSESDTQYF
.	TRBV10-3	.	TRBJ2-7	TGTGCCATCAGCGAGGGAGGTGCCCCCTCCTACGAGCAGTACTTC	CAISEGGAPSYEQYF
few	TRBV10-3	.	TRBJ2-2	TGTGCCATCACCGAGGGAGGGGGCCACCCCACCGGGGAGCTGTTTTTT	CAITEGGGHPTGELFF
.	TRBV4-1	.	TRBJ1-4	TGCGCCAGCAGCCACAGTTCCGGGACACCTGAAAAACTGTTTTTT	CASSHSSGTPEKLFF
.	TRBV4-1	.	TRBJ1-6	TGCGCCAGCAGCCAAGTCCCTGATTCACCCCTCCACTTT	CASSQVPDSPLHF
few	TRBV10-3	.	TRBJ2-3	TGTGCCATCAGTTCCAGCACAGATACGCAGTATTTT	CAISSSTDTQYF
.	TRBV28	.	TRBJ2-3	TGTGCCAGCAGTTTTTTAGGGGAGAAGAGGTATTTT	CASSFLGEKRYF
.	TRBV5-1	.	TRBJ1-3	TGCGCCAGCAGCTCCGGCGGGCGACCGGACTCTGGAAACACCATATATTTT	CASSSGGRPDSGNTIYF
.	TRBV6-6	.	TRBJ2-1	TGTGCCAGCAGTACCTACCGGGACCACCTGTACAATGAGCAGTTCTTC	CASSTYRDHLYNEQFF
once	TRBV11-2	.	TRBJ2-5	TGTGCCAGCAGCTTAGATCGTGGGCAAGAGACCCAGTACTTC	CASSLDRGQETQYF
few	TRBV27	.	TRBJ1-2	TGTGCCAGCAGTTCGAGGGGGACCTATGGCTACACCTTC	CASSSRGTYGYTF
.	TRBV29-1	.	TRBJ1-5	TGCAGCGTGGCCGAAGGGGTCAATCAGCCCCAGCATTTT	CSVAEGVNQPQHF